This TCR beta chain appears in the sequencing data of a study of cytotoxic CD8 clonotypes in ibrutinib-treated CLL (dated by TCRdb to about 2021). For context, the study as a whole: The cohort was composed of more than ten relapsed/refractory and roughly 15 treatment-naive patients; IGHV unmutated status was identified in approximately 18 patients. Cryopreserved peripheral blood mononuclear cells were collected before treatment, at response, and at either disease progression or sustained remission. On average, each sample yielded approximately 250,000 productive templates and roughly 95,000 productive rearrangements. Samples at response were collected after a median of roughly twelve months of treatment, with a range of roughly 6 to 36 months. Every sample from remission and from progressive disease was obtained while the patients were still on ibrutinib. Of the approximately 90 participants in the trial, 25 to 30 had longitudinal samples available. Partial responses were observed in roughly 24 patients and complete responses in 2; after a median follow-up of 68 months, remission was maintained in 15 or so patients and progression was observed in roughly twelve.

The germline V gene yields MDHEN for CDR1 and SYDVKM for CDR2. V loses 6 bases, J loses 0 bases, and the germline ends lie 8 bases apart. Its CDR3 holds 13 amino acids, cysteine through phenylalanine. Here the CDR3 DNA is all that survives: 39 bases in frame from base 1. The goal of deep resolution MiSeq sequencing was a depth between 1 in 1 million and 1 in 200,000 T cells, and coverage averaged 10x per clonotype. TCR beta libraries were generated with the immunoSEQ hsTCRB Kit. Concerning the study's data processing: ImmunoSEQ Data Assistant and ImmunoSEQ Analyzer were used for data analysis, and V, D and J genes were assigned according to IMGT definitions. Clonality, which ranges from 0 to 1, was calculated as one minus the normalized Shannon entropy of productive rearrangement frequencies. Only overrepresented clonotypes making up at least 0.05% of the repertoire of each patient were included in the public clonotype analysis. Fewer than 15 age-matched healthy donor repertoires from immuneACCESS served as clonality controls. TCRdb provides this immuneACCESS table in a form limited to in-frame rearrangements. Some clones are lacking; in checked studies, under half of them reflect an unresolved V gene, and why the rest are absent is not known. The V and J calls and clone size come from that table; D and trimming were worked out from the DNA. In all, the sample holds 58,000 or so clones, and less than 75% of those were seen once. The ten largest clonotypes hold approximately 15% of the sample.

According to the study, the label for this sample's time point signals: approximately 11 months on ibrutinib. For TCR beta library preparation, about 2.1 micrograms of genomic DNA were extracted from the cryopreserved PBMCs. Longitudinal blood samples from CLL patients receiving ibrutinib monotherapy were subjected to high-throughput TCR beta sequencing. The patients took part in an open-label, single-center phase 2 trial of ibrutinib monotherapy. Comment on this clone: Which antigen it targets is not known. Base qualities are not at hand, and no much larger clone is one base apart.

The investigation overall reported the following: Clonality increased at ibrutinib response, stayed stable in sustained remission, and fell back toward baseline at progression. Baseline clonality exceeded that of age-matched healthy donors and correlated strongly with circulating CD8+ T-cell counts. Lymph node repertoires were not examined, and the timing of sampling was not matched between patients in sustained remission and those whose disease progressed. Public clonotypes were rare and either contracted or stayed stable during treatment, and the rise in clonality at ibrutinib response reflected the expansion of private clonotypes.

The specimen comprised PBMCs, sampled after 12 months of ibrutinib treatment. The chain is made from TRBV28 and TRBJ1-2; perhaps TRBD1 is the D gene, with 5 bases matching. This TCR came from a human donor with chronic lymphocytic leukemia. CDR3 protein: CASRDSPNYGYTF. The DNA sequence is as follows: TGTGCCAGCAGAGACAGTCCTAACTATGGCTACACCTTC.